The 2 T cell receptor beta chains given below trace back to one sample, sequenced in a study. TCRdb analysed the 5' RACE reads with MiXCR anew, one entry per CDR3 protein. The sample lists under 35,000 distinct CDR3 sequences; roughly 25% were seen once. Sequenced input: memory CD4+ T cells sorted from blood. As to subset: memory CD4+ T cells, CD4+CD45RO+CD25-. Receptor source: a female donor with breast cancer.

V usage is TRBV2 and J usage is TRBJ2-1; 12 nucleotides agree with TRBD2. The V gene end was trimmed by 4 bases and the J gene end by 7 bases; junction bases not matched to a gene: 11. The V gene's germline CDR1 is SNHLY and CDR2 FYNNEI. The CDR3 spans 17 residues. The CDR3: CASSGDREGLAGNEQFF. CDR3 coding DNA: TGTGCCAGCAGTGGGGACAGGGAAGGACTAGCGGGAAATGAGCAGTTCTTC.

As to this clonotype: A much larger clone lies one base from this, so it may be a read error. Since the CDR3 does not end with the conserved phenylalanine or tryptophan, this likely comes from a read error. The CDR3 sequence: CASSQGQANTEAFL. CDR3 DNA sequence: TGCGCCAGCAGCCAAGGACAGGCTAACACTGAAGCTTTCCTT. The genes are TRBV4-1 and TRBJ1-1, with D tentatively TRBD1 (6 bases). Trimming shortened V by 1 base and J by 2 bases, and 8 bases separated the two germline ends. The CDR3 spans 14 residues. Germline-derived CDR1 and CDR2 are MGHRA and YSYEKL.